This T cell receptor (beta chain) was documented in a study of cytomegalovirus exposure and HLA in healthy donors (dated by TCRdb to about 2017). With respect to the entire study: In an earlier analysis of under 750 of the donors, 250 to 300 Gb of sequence data and approximately 100 million unique TCR beta sequences from approximately 180 million T cells were reported. An early release that covered about 600 HLA-typed donors contained around 300 gigabases of sequencing data and tens of millions of unique TCR sequences. The genetic ancestry cluster associated with self-reported Caucasian donors included about four fifths of the roughly 400 genotyped donors. The study aimed to test whether signatures of past pathogen exposure could be identified by cataloging public T cell receptors. The study profiled the T cell repertoires of more than 500 subjects by immunosequencing and related them to cytomegalovirus serostatus. In addition to the first cohort of 666 subjects, a separate validation cohort of approximately 120 different subjects was used. To predict cytomegalovirus infection status, the study combined high-throughput TCR immunosequencing, statistical association of individual TCRs with disease status, and machine learning. In a later analysis, previously published TCR beta repertoires from roughly 710 donors were re-analyzed and high-resolution HLA genotyping was added so that TCR occurrence patterns could be studied. The later analysis used no new phenotypic data to find candidate immune exposures, relying instead on TCR beta sequences and their occurrence across donors. An earlier analysis of about 620 of the donors applied high-throughput TCR beta sequencing to assess whether each TCR beta V gene segment acted as functional or pseudogenic. Donor age, sex, ethnicity and CMV serostatus were collected together with the repertoire data. Genome-wide SNP genotypes for about 65% of the 666 donors were used in a later genetic analysis, which treated that subset as a discovery cohort. All discovery cohort repertoires had been generated on a single sequencing platform. HLA typing included class I and class II loci at four-digit resolution. Typing coverage differed by locus: A, B, C, DRB1 and DQB1 were typed in roughly 620-630 donors, DQA1 in roughly 500, DPA1 in some 600, and DPB1 in about 450. Five DR-DQ haplotypes were handled as single units for association and clustering, since linkage in the cohort was strong. On average, over 200,000 unique TCR beta nucleotide sequences were sequenced per donor among some 430 genotyped donors of the cohort, with roughly 19% of those sequences being non-productive.

The method was the immunoSEQ multiplex PCR assay. For the multiplex PCR, a mixture combining 60 forward primers for TCR Vbeta segments and 13 reverse primers for TCR Jbeta segments was used. The CDR3 region of rearranged TCR beta genes was amplified from genomic DNA by a multiplex PCR assay. Amplified TCR beta libraries were sequenced as 87-base-pair reads on the Illumina HiSeq System. As for how the authors treated the data: A later analysis tallied some 79 million unique TCR beta chains across the 550 to 850 repertoires, and about 10 million of those chains were shared by two or more donors. Raw reads were error-corrected and collapsed into unique sequences by a nearest-neighbor algorithm in which closely related sequences were merged to remove PCR and sequencing errors. CDR3 sequences were aligned to IMGT reference sequences to assign V, D and J gene segments. For a sequence to be retained, a match of at least six nucleotides to both a V gene segment and a J gene segment was required. Rearrangements were called productive when the CDR3 lacked stop codons and stayed in frame with V and J; all others were non-productive. CDR3 was defined according to IMGT convention as the region running from the second conserved V-encoded cysteine to the conserved J-encoded phenylalanine. The earlier analysis of fewer than 700 of the donors excluded sequences that lacked an unambiguous match to a single V gene segment. In an earlier analysis of a few hundred of the donors, V segments were called functional above 56.7% productive rearrangements and were called segregating when the between-donor standard deviation exceeded 5%. A statistical classification framework was built to diagnose cytomegalovirus status from the catalog of TCR beta chain sequences. A later analysis assigned V and J genes by comparing TCR nucleotide sequences with IMGT/GENE-DB human TR gene sequences. The TCRdist pipeline was used in a later analysis to assign CDR3 sequences and most-parsimonious VDJ recombination scenarios. A later analysis defined each TCR beta chain by its CDR3 amino acid sequence plus V-gene family, and excluded reads lacking a unique V-gene family. A later analysis removed nearly 600 highly shared, low-generation-probability nucleotide sequences to deal with suspected cross-contamination and a sequencing artifact. For each public chain, a later analysis derived a clonal expansion index from normalized ranks of inferred template counts within each repertoire. In a later analysis, generation probabilities were computed with a VDJ recombination model fitted to out-of-frame rearrangements, and the resulting probabilities were checked against IGoR. Hypergeometric tests were used in a later analysis to score TCR-TCR, TCR-HLA and TCR-CMV co-occurrence, with a repertoire-size bias correction applied to the TCR pairs. In a later analysis, false discovery rates were estimated by permuting HLA or CMV assignments 20 times. In a later analysis, co-occurring TCRs were grouped with DBSCAN, and TCRdist sequence similarity was added when clustering was performed within HLA-allele-positive subsets. Repertoires with fewer than 30,000 or more than 120,000 public chains, plus five repertoires with anomalous nucleotide sharing, were excluded from co-occurrence clustering. TCRdb re-hosts the immuneACCESS table, in-frame sequences only. Its copies lack some clones; in the studies checked, an unresolved V gene accounts for under half of them, and the cause for the rest is not known. V and J calls and clone size are as listed in that table; D and trimming were resolved from the DNA. The sample has a few hundred thousand clones on record, 65% to 85% of them singletons. The top ten constitute roughly 2.4% of the sample.

From V the trimming removes 5 bases and from J it removes 6 bases, while the gene matches leave 18 bases of the junction unaccounted for. Taken from cysteine to phenylalanine, the CDR3 has 17 residues. The only DNA kept is the CDR3, 51 bases in frame from the first base. CDR1 SGHRS and CDR2 YFSETQ are derived from the germline V gene. The cohort was made up of 650 to 700 healthy bone marrow donors. At the time of sampling, every cohort member was nominally healthy, though immune exposures that went unrecorded were likely present. The donor tested CMV seronegative and was one of the 352 seronegative cohort members. Every donor gave a peripheral blood sample, and the peripheral blood mononuclear cells from that sample were used for TCR beta sequencing. The Qiagen DNeasy Blood Extraction Kit was used to extract genomic DNA from the blood cell samples. Points on this clone: Its recognized antigen is unknown. Qualities for individual bases were not recorded, and no much larger clone is one base off.

Points the paper makes about the study in general: In vitro tests confirmed that a few of the cytomegalovirus-associated TCR beta chains recognize cytomegalovirus antigens. According to a later analysis, most CMV-associated TCR beta chains appeared to be HLA-restricted, and the HLA associations seemed to be driven largely by CMV exposure. In a later analysis, TCR association rates were found to vary across HLA loci, with the most associated TCRs seen for DRB1 alleles and the fewest for HLA-C alleles. Because HLA typing was unavailable for some donors at each locus, only the typed subset was used in association tests. Because counts were too low, about 15 rarely observed V segments, including chromosome 9 orphons, were left out of the earlier analysis of some 640 of the donors. An association between a missense DCLRE1C variant and V-gene and J-gene trimming of TCR beta chains was found in a later genetic analysis and replicated in an independent cohort. Correlated functional status among segregating V segments might reflect linkage disequilibrium, but an unknown experimental factor could not be ruled out. Only TCR beta chains were sequenced in this cohort, and the absence of alpha or paired-chain data limited detectable features. While some public TCRs were present in many individuals, most TCR sequences turned up only very rarely across donors. In a later analysis, several top co-occurrence clusters were reported to appear linked to parvovirus B19, influenza, CMV and Epstein-Barr virus. Broadly in line with IMGT annotations, most TCR beta V segments showed up in productive rearrangements about 90% or about 30% of the time in an earlier analysis of several hundred of the donors. At a false discovery rate of 0.05, a later analysis linked some 17,000 TCR beta sequences to specific HLA alleles. The presence/absence analyses assumed that sequencing depth was roughly uniform across donors, and that assumption may not be true. A further reported finding was that TCR beta sequences accurately predicted the HLA-A and HLA-B alleles for most subjects in the first cohort. In a later analysis, HLA-associated TCR beta chains showed more clonal expansion and lower generation probabilities than non-associated chains that were equally common. A later genetic analysis reported fewer N-insertions in productive TCRs among donors in an Asian-associated ancestry cluster than the roughly 640-donor mean. A cluster of highly shared sequence variants was judged likely to represent a technical artifact of the sequencing pipeline. According to the authors, the approach could potentially be generalized to other disease states and immunological phenotypes. The study gave a list of over 150 TCR beta chains associated with cytomegalovirus. For the cohort, immune exposure information was limited to CMV serostatus. The classifier was reported to diagnose cytomegalovirus status with high specificity and sensitivity in both the original cohort and the validation cohort. Because the 87-base-pair reads could not distinguish some IMGT-functional V segments, including TRBV6-2 and TRBV6-3, those segments were excluded. Strong co-occurrence of HLA alleles, especially DR and DQ, made assigning TCR associations to individual alleles difficult.

The sequence came from a female donor in good health and CMV-seronegative. The sequence is built from TRBV5-1 and TRBJ2-3; 7 bases in between match TRBD2. The sample was PBMCs. The sequenced DNA is TGCGCCAGCAGGCGTGAGGCAGGGCTAGCGGCGGTGGATACGCAGTATTTT. It specifies CASRREAGLAAVDTQYF.